The rows below give T cell receptor beta chains drawn from one sample of a study of blood T cell repertoires in COVID-19. Libraries were prepared by immunoSEQ multiplex PCR; TCRdb keeps only in-frame clonotypes and omits some of them. The sample shows fewer than 250,000 clones, roughly 80% of them seen only once. Specimen: peripheral blood. The source is a woman aged 70-85 years with active or convalescent COVID-19. CDR3s include the opening cysteine and the closing phenylalanine or tryptophan. The order of the fields is clone size, V gene, J gene, D gene, CDR3 protein, CDR3 DNA. A D gene is named only where the DNA matches it firmly. Clone size is stated in some rows and not others, as once, few, many or a class when expanded.

clone_size: .
v_call: TRBV5-1
j_call: TRBJ2-3
d_call: TRBD2
cdr3_aa: CASNSGLAGAPLTDTQYF
cdr3_nt: TGCGCCAGCAACTCGGGACTAGCGGGAGCCCCCCTCACAGATACGCAGTATTTT

clone_size: .
v_call: TRBV6-5
j_call: TRBJ1-3
d_call: .
cdr3_aa: CASSPSPYSGNTIYF
cdr3_nt: TGTGCCAGCAGTCCGAGCCCGTATTCTGGAAACACCATATATTTT

clone_size: .
v_call: TRBV10-2
j_call: TRBJ1-4
d_call: .
cdr3_aa: CASSDDRTTEKLFF
cdr3_nt: TGCGCCAGCAGTGATGACAGGACGACGGAAAAACTGTTTTTT

clone_size: .
v_call: TRBV6-5
j_call: TRBJ2-7
d_call: .
cdr3_aa: CASSPTAGSYEQYF
cdr3_nt: TGTGCCAGCAGCCCCACCGCGGGGTCCTACGAGCAGTACTTC

clone_size: .
v_call: TRBV21-1
j_call: TRBJ2-2
d_call: .
cdr3_aa: CASEGTSVLANTGELFF
cdr3_nt: TGTGCCAGCGAGGGGACTAGCGTCCTCGCGAACACCGGGGAGCTGTTTTTT

clone_size: .
v_call: TRBV29-1
j_call: TRBJ2-1
d_call: .
cdr3_aa: CSFRGYEQFF
cdr3_nt: TGCAGCTTCAGAGGGTATGAGCAGTTCTTC

clone_size: .
v_call: TRBV29-1
j_call: TRBJ2-1
d_call: TRBD2
cdr3_aa: CSVAGRGAYNEQFF
cdr3_nt: TGCAGCGTTGCTGGGCGGGGGGCTTACAATGAGCAGTTCTTC

clone_size: few
v_call: TRBV19
j_call: TRBJ2-5
d_call: .
cdr3_aa: CASSPQSTQPLNF
cdr3_nt: TGTGCCAGTAGTCCGCAGTCGACTCAACCGCTTAACTTC

clone_size: .
v_call: TRBV10-3
j_call: TRBJ2-1
d_call: TRBD2
cdr3_aa: CAISESQGLAAYSSYNEQFF
cdr3_nt: TGTGCCATCAGTGAGTCTCAGGGACTAGCGGCCTACTCCTCCTACAATGAGCAGTTCTTC

clone_size: once
v_call: TRBV7-3
j_call: TRBJ2-7
d_call: .
cdr3_aa: CASSLRGTGYEQYF
cdr3_nt: TGTGCCAGCAGCTTAAGGGGTACAGGCTACGAGCAGTACTTC

clone_size: .
v_call: TRBV3-1/TRBV3-2
j_call: TRBJ2-3
d_call: TRBD1
cdr3_aa: CASSQGRTGGKDTQYF
cdr3_nt: TGTGCCAGCAGCCAGGGCCGGACAGGGGGTAAAGATACGCAGTATTTT

clone_size: few
v_call: TRBV5-1
j_call: TRBJ1-2
d_call: .
cdr3_aa: CASSPQNYGYTF
cdr3_nt: TGCGCCAGCAGCCCACAGAACTATGGCTACACCTTC